One and the same sample provided the 32 T cell receptor beta chains below, sequenced in a study of neurological immune-mediated disorders. Each CDR3 protein gets one entry after TCRdb re-called the 5' RACE reads with MiXCR. The data show roughly 20,000 distinct CDR3 sequences, with 15% to 20% seen just once and 7.5% held by the top ten. Sequencing input: CD8+ T cells from blood. The receptors were sampled from a young woman with multiple sclerosis.

This clonotype was counted many times. V usage is TRBV5-1 and J usage is TRBJ1-1, with D maybe TRBD1 (5 bases). There are 15 residues in the CDR3. Germline V gene sequence: CDR1 SGHRS, CDR2 YFSETQ. The ends were cut back, 3 bases at V and 4 bases at J, with 16 bases in the middle. The CDR3 nucleotides are TGCGCCAGCAGCTCCCGAGGGGCTTGGGGCACTGAAGCTTTCTTT. Protein: CASSSRGAWGTEAFF.

In this sample, this clonotype turned up many times. The chain combines TRBV12-3 or TRBV12-4 with TRBJ1-1, with no clear D. The CDR3 covers 14 residues. V was shortened by 3 bases and J by 5 bases, with 13 bases between the two germline ends. In nucleotides, the CDR3 is TGTGCCAGCAGTTTTTCGCCGGGAGGGACTGAAGCTTTCTTT. This translates into CASSFSPGGTEAFF.

Ten or more counts support this clonotype. The gene calls are TRBV13 and TRBJ1-2; D is possibly TRBD1 (6 bases). V was trimmed by 1 base and J by 6 bases, leaving 9 bases between them. CDR3 size: 13 residues. Germline CDR1 and CDR2: PRHDT and FYEKMQ (reference sequence). The CDR3 DNA reads TGTGCCAGCAGCTTAGTCGGGGGCGATGGCTACACCTTC. This encodes CASSLVGGDGYTF. Full variable domain (rest looked up from reference TRBV13 and TRBJ1-2): AAGVIQSPRHLIKEKRETATLKCYPIPRHDTVYWYQQGPGQDPQFLISFYEKMQSDKGSIPDRFSAQQFSDYHSELNMSSLELGDSALYFCASSLVGGDGYTFGSGTRLTVV.

The rearrangement links TRBV7-9 to TRBJ1-2; TRBD1 aligns across 7 bases. This CDR3 has 15 residues. The V segment lost 7 bases and the J segment 2 bases; nucleotides outside the gene matches: 10. Germline assignment: CDR1 SEHNR and CDR2 FQNEAQ (reference sequence). CDR3 in amino acids: CASTYEGGRNYGYTF. CDR3 nucleotide sequence: TGTGCCAGCACCTACGAAGGGGGCCGGAACTATGGCTACACCTTC.

This clonotype was seen a few times. This chain uses TRBV20-1 with TRBJ2-3, with TRBD2 matching over 11 bases. The CDR3 loop spans 18 amino acids. V gave up 0 bases and J gave up 2 bases; unmatched junction bases: 10. Germline CDR1 is DFQATT and CDR2 is SNEGSKA (reference sequence). The CDR3 nucleotides read TGCAGTGCTAGAGAGACTAGCGGGGAGAAATCATACACAGATACGCAGTATTTT. Amino acids: CSARETSGEKSYTDTQYF.

This clonotype was seen ten or more times. The chain joins TRBV15 to TRBJ1-1; the D is unclear. The CDR3 covers 16 residues. Trimming took off 2 bases at V and 2 bases at J, with 15 bases between the two ends. Germline CDR1 and CDR2: LNHNV and YYDKDF (reference sequence). CDR3 residues: CATSRPTSSGNTEAFF. CDR3 nucleotide sequence: TGTGCCACCAGCAGACCCACGTCGTCGGGAAACACTGAAGCTTTCTTT. The full variable domain, rest sourced from reference TRBV15 and TRBJ1-1, is DAMVIQNPRYQVTQFGKPVTLSCSQTLNHNVMYWYQQKSSQAPKLLFHYYDKDFNNEADTPDNFQSRRPNTSFCFLDIRSPGLGDTAMYLCATSRPTSSGNTEAFFGQGTRLTVV.

This clonotype was recorded at least ten times. J is TRBJ2-1 and V is TRBV6-5; TRBD1 agrees at 7 bases. CDR1 and CDR2 (germline): MNHEY, SVGAGI. The J segment lost 3 bases and the V segment lost 6 bases, leaving 8 bases of the junction unmatched. The CDR3 extends over 15 amino acids. The CDR3 here is CASSSTGTDYNEQFF. CDR3 nucleotide sequence: TGTGCCAGCAGCTCAACCGGGACAGACTACAATGAGCAGTTCTTC.

This chain joins TRBV30 and TRBJ2-7, with TRBD1 matching 10 bases. J was trimmed by 5 bases and V by 2 bases; bases with no gene match: 9. Germline V lookup: CDR1 GTSNPN, CDR2 SVGIG (reference sequence). The length of the CDR3 is 15 residues. The CDR3 sequence is CAWSYGQGVMDEQYF. For the CDR3, the DNA is TGTGCCTGGAGTTACGGACAGGGGGTTATGGACGAGCAGTACTTC.

The table lists this clonotype with many counts. V and J are TRBV20-1 and TRBJ2-5; TRBD2 matches 7 bases. The CDR3 extends over 14 amino acids. Trimming at V came to 6 bases and at J to 0 bases, leaving 7 bases not matched to a gene. CDR1 and CDR2 from the germline V gene are DFQATT and SNEGSKA (reference sequence). The chain's CDR3 is CSAKAGSDQETQYF. CDR3 nucleotides: TGCAGTGCCAAAGCGGGGAGCGACCAAGAGACCCAGTACTTC.

By share, this clonotype counts as medium-sized (0.01 to 0.1%). The rearrangement links TRBV9 to TRBJ2-2, with D perhaps matching TRBD2 (5 bases). Germline V lookup: CDR1 SGDLS, CDR2 YYNGEE. V gave up 7 bases and J gave up 0 bases, with 13 bases separating them. The CDR3 runs 15 residues. The CDR3 loop reads CASSPDSSNTGELFF. CDR3 nucleotides: TGTGCCAGCTCCCCGGACTCCTCGAACACCGGGGAGCTGTTTTTT.

The chain is built from TRBV14 and TRBJ2-3; D is ambiguous. CDR1 is SGHDN and CDR2 is FVKESK in the germline V gene. The V end was cut by 0 bases, the J end by 2 bases, with 15 bases between. This CDR3 is 17 amino acids long. The CDR3: CASSQDVTFGPTDTQYF. The CDR3, as DNA: TGTGCCAGCAGCCAAGATGTAACCTTCGGGCCCACAGATACGCAGTATTTT.

The chain is built from TRBV5-1 and TRBJ1-1; D unresolved. CDR3 length: 14 residues. Trimming shortened V by 0 bases and J by 1 base, and 7 bases separated the two germline ends. Germline assignment: CDR1 SGHRS and CDR2 YFSETQ. CDR3 amino acids: CASSLGHSNTEAFF. The CDR3 DNA sequence: TGCGCCAGCAGCTTGGGGCACTCGAACACTGAAGCTTTCTTT.

This chain connects TRBV19 to TRBJ2-1, with D maybe TRBD2 (6 bases). The ends were cut back, 6 bases at V and 3 bases at J, with 9 bases in the middle. This CDR3 is 13 amino acids long. Germline V gene lookup returns CDR1 LNHDA and CDR2 SQIVND (reference sequence). This CDR3 is CASREGLYNEQFF. CDR3 coding DNA: TGTGCCAGTAGGGAGGGCCTCTACAATGAGCAGTTCTTC.

This clonotype was detected a few times. The rearrangement uses TRBV24-1 and TRBJ1-2; D may be TRBD1 (6 bases). The V gene lost 3 bases and the J gene lost 3 bases, with 10 bases spanning the gap. Germline CDR1 KGHDR, CDR2 SFDVKD. The length of the CDR3 is 14 residues. In DNA, the CDR3 is TGTGCCACCAGTGATCCGGACAGTTACTATGGCTACACCTTC. This codes for CATSDPDSYYGYTF.

This clonotype appeared many times. The genes are TRBV20-1 and TRBJ1-1, with unresolved D. V was cut by 6 bases and J by 6 bases, with 23 bases left in between. From germline, CDR1 is DFQATT and CDR2 SNEGSKA (reference sequence). This CDR3 comprises 15 residues. In nucleotides, the CDR3 is TGCAGTGCCACAAACCACATACGGAGGGTCGCTGAAGCTTTCTTT. Translating gives CSATNHIRRVAEAFF.

This clonotype is categorized as medium-sized (0.01 to 0.1%). V and J are TRBV5-1 and TRBJ2-7, with unresolved D. Trimming removed 0 bases from V and 6 bases from J, with 7 bases in between. CDR3 length: 12 amino acids. Germline values: CDR1 SGHRS, CDR2 YFSETQ. CDR3 sequence: CASSLDMAEQYF. The CDR3 DNA follows: TGCGCCAGCAGCTTGGATATGGCCGAGCAGTACTTC. Together with reference TRBV5-1 and TRBJ2-7, the CDR3 gives the full variable domain: KAGVTQTPRYLIKTRGQQVTLSCSPISGHRSVSWYQQTPGQGLQFLFEYFSETQRNKGNFPGRFSGRQFSNSRSEMNVSTLELGDSALYLCASSLDMAEQYFGPGTRLTVT.

This clonotype was seen many times. This chain joins TRBV12-3 or TRBV12-4 and TRBJ2-1; 11 bases agree with TRBD2. The CDR3 loop spans 17 amino acids. V lost 6 bases and J lost 2; bases outside the gene matches: 9. CDR3 sequence: CASSPALAGGPYNEQFF. The CDR3 nucleotides are TGTGCCAGCAGCCCAGCGCTAGCGGGGGGCCCCTACAATGAGCAGTTCTTC.

This clonotype was found many times. The chain has TRBV6-5 and TRBJ1-6, with 9 bases lining up with TRBD1. Per the germline V gene, CDR1 is MNHEY and CDR2 is SVGAGI. V was clipped by 7 bases and J by 10 bases; unmatched bases: 11. This CDR3 contains 15 residues. CDR3 amino acids: CASTPAGTGRSPLHF. CDR3 nucleotides: TGTGCCAGCACCCCCGCCGGGACAGGGAGATCACCCCTCCACTTT.

By share, this clonotype ranks as medium-sized. The rearrangement uses TRBV28 and TRBJ2-2; 7 nucleotides line up with TRBD1. V was pared by 7 bases and J by 7 bases, with 9 bases of the junction left unmatched. The CDR3 runs to 14 residues. Germline CDR1 is MDHEN and CDR2 is SYDVKM. In DNA form, the CDR3 reads TGTGCCAGCATAACAGGGGCGACTGGCGGGGAGCTGTTTTTT. It specifies CASITGATGGELFF.

This clonotype was seen at least ten times. At one boundary the junction diverges from the germline segment, which might be a read error. The chain uses TRBV25-1 and TRBJ2-1; 10 bases are a match to TRBD2. The CDR3 has 13 residues. In germline, CDR1 is MGHDK, CDR2 SYGVNS. The CDR3 region is CASNGASGSVQIF. DNA for the CDR3: TGTGCCAGCAATGGAGCTAGCGGGAGCGTTCAAATCTTC.

This clonotype was seen many times. This chain connects TRBV7-9 to TRBJ2-1; possibly TRBD1 for D (6 bases). The CDR3 length is 17 residues. With 5 bases removed from V and 2 bases from J, the gap between germline ends came to 19 bases. Germline-derived CDR1 and CDR2 are SEHNR and FQNEAQ (reference sequence). DNA for the CDR3: TGTGCCAGCAGCCCGCATACGACAGGTCGCGCCTACAATGAGCAGTTCTTC. Amino acids: CASSPHTTGRAYNEQFF.

V gene TRBV4-1 combines with J gene TRBJ1-2; tentatively, D is TRBD1 (5 bases). This CDR3 is 18 amino acids long. V was shortened by 4 bases and J by 2 bases, with 23 bases between the two germline ends. The germline V gene has CDR1 MGHRA and CDR2 YSYEKL. The CDR3 here is CASSPPSPPGKGNYGYTF. The CDR3 DNA follows: TGCGCCAGCAGCCCGCCTTCTCCACCGGGGAAGGGGAACTATGGCTACACCTTC.

In this sample, this clonotype turned up a few times. At one end the junction does not follow the germline gene, possibly because of a read error. The chain recombines TRBV29-1 with TRBJ1-2; D might be TRBD1 (5 bases). The CDR3 has 12 amino acids. In germline, CDR1 is SQVTM, CDR2 ANQGSEA. CDR3 amino acids: CSVVIQGRASIF. Written as DNA, the CDR3 is TGCAGCGTTGTGATCCAGGGCCGTGCCTCCATCTTC.

This chain connects TRBV28 to TRBJ2-2; D possibly corresponds to TRBD1 (5 bases). Trimming cost V 7 bases and J 0 bases, with 9 bases left between them. Germline CDR1 and CDR2: MDHEN and SYDVKM. This CDR3 contains 14 residues. The CDR3 loop is CASTRTSNTGELFF. CDR3 nucleotides: TGTGCCAGCACCAGGACATCGAACACCGGGGAGCTGTTTTTT.

This clonotype was recorded at least ten times. The chain combines TRBV11-2 with TRBJ2-1; 9 positions agree with TRBD2. The CDR3 has 16 residues. The V segment lost 0 bases and the J segment 4 bases; nucleotides outside the gene matches: 4. The germline gives CDR1 SGHAT, CDR2 FQNNGV. CDR3 in DNA: TGTGCCAGCAGCTTAGATTGGCGGGGGGGATACAATGAGCAGTTCTTC. It specifies CASSLDWRGGYNEQFF. The complete variable domain, with remaining parts taken from reference TRBV11-2 and TRBJ2-1, reads EAGVAQSPRYKIIEKRQSVAFWCNPISGHATLYWYQQILGQGPKLLIQFQNNGVVDDSQLPKDRFSAERLKGVDSTLKIQPAKLEDSAVYLCASSLDWRGGYNEQFFGPGTRLTVL.

This clonotype was found many times. The chain carries TRBV20-1 and TRBJ1-5; 9 bases are a match to TRBD1. The CDR3 length is 15 residues. Germline V gene lookup returns CDR1 DFQATT and CDR2 SNEGSKA (reference sequence). The trim removed 4 bases at V and 2 bases at J, leaving 6 bases unmatched. CDR3 DNA sequence: TGCAGTGCTATGGGACAGGGAGGCGGCAATCAGCCCCAGCATTTT. Its translation is CSAMGQGGGNQPQHF.

The chain links TRBV5-1 to TRBJ2-3, with TRBD2 identical over 12 bases. The V gene's germline CDR1 is SGHRS and CDR2 YFSETQ. Trimming at V came to 0 bases and at J to 3 bases, leaving 5 bases not matched to a gene. The CDR3 spans 17 residues. The CDR3 spells CASSLALAGGQTDTQYF. CDR3 DNA: TGCGCCAGCAGCTTGGCTCTAGCGGGGGGGCAAACAGATACGCAGTATTTT.

By proportion, this clonotype is medium-sized. This chain uses TRBV10-1 with TRBJ2-3; D not certain. The CDR3 covers 15 residues. The germline gives CDR1 WNHNN, CDR2 SYGVQD (reference sequence). The V end was cut by 0 bases, the J end by 6 bases, with 13 bases between. CDR3 coding DNA: TGCGCCAGCAGTGAGTCGGGCCTAGGAGATGATACGCAGTATTTT. It is translated as CASSESGLGDDTQYF.

Ten or more counts support this clonotype. The chain combines TRBV12-3 or TRBV12-4 with TRBJ2-1; D not resolved. CDR3 length: 15 residues. Trimming cost V 0 bases and J 3 bases, with 9 bases left between them. CDR3 region: CASSLAPGSYNEQFF. The CDR3 bases are TGTGCCAGCAGTTTAGCACCCGGCAGCTACAATGAGCAGTTCTTC.

This clonotype has ten or more counts. The genes are TRBV12-3 or TRBV12-4 and TRBJ1-1; weak D call: TRBD1 (5 bases). Trimming cost V 4 bases and J 4 bases, with 10 bases left between them. This CDR3 spans 13 amino acids. DNA of the CDR3: TGTGCCAGCAGTTGGGGCAGGATCACTGAAGCTTTCTTT. It yields the protein CASSWGRITEAFF.

The table lists this clonotype with many counts. The V gene is TRBV28, the J gene TRBJ2-2; perhaps TRBD1 as D (5 bases). This CDR3 region has 17 residues. V lost 3 bases to trimming and J lost 0 bases, with 14 bases between them. Germline-derived CDR1 and CDR2 are MDHEN and SYDVKM. The CDR3 DNA follows: TGTGCCAGCAGTTTGAGTTTTGACAGACCGAACACCGGGGAGCTGTTTTTT. Protein product: CASSLSFDRPNTGELFF.

This clonotype was counted at least ten times. The chain has TRBV6-2 or TRBV6-3 and TRBJ2-1; D not resolved. The CDR3 loop spans 13 amino acids. The germline V and J ends were trimmed by 7 bases and 2 bases, with 9 bases remaining between them. The germline V gene encodes CDR1 MNHEY and CDR2 SVGEGT. CDR3 region: CASIRSPYNEQFF. CDR3 nucleotide sequence: TGTGCCAGCATACGGAGCCCCTACAATGAGCAGTTCTTC.